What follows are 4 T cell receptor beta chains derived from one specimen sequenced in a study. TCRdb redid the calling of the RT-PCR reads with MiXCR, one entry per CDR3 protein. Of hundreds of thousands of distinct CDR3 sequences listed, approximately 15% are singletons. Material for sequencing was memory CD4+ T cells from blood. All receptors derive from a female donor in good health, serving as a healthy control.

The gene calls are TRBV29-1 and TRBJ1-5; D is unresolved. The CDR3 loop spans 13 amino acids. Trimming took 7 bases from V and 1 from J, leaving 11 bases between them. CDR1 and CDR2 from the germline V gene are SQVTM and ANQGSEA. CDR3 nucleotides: TGCAGCGCGTCGGGAAACAGCAATCAGCCCCAGCATTTT. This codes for CSASGNSNQPQHF. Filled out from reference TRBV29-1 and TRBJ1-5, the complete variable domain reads SAVISQKPSRDICQRGTSLTIQCQVDSQVTMMFWYRQQPGQSLTLIATANQGSEATYESGFVIDKFPISRPNLTFSTLTVSNMSPEDSSIYLCSASGNSNQPQHFGDGTRLSIL.

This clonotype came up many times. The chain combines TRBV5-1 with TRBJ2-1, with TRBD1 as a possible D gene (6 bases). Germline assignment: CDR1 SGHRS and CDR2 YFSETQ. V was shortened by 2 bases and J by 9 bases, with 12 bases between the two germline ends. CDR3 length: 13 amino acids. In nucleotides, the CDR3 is TGCGCCAGCAGCTTAGCAGGGGATGGTGAGCAGTTCTTC. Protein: CASSLAGDGEQFF.

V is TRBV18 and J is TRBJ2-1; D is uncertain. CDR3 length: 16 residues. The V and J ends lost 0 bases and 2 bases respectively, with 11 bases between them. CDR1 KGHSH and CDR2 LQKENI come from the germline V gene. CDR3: CASSPPAGTTYNEQFF. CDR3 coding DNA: TGTGCCAGCTCACCACCGGCCGGTACAACCTACAATGAGCAGTTCTTC.

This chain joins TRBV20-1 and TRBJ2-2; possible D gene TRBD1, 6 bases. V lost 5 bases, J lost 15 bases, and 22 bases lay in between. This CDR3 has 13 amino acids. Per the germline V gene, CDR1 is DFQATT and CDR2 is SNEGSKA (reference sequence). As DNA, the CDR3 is TGCAGTGCTGAGAACCCAGTGTCAGGGGTGATGTTTTTT. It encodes CSAENPVSGVMFF.